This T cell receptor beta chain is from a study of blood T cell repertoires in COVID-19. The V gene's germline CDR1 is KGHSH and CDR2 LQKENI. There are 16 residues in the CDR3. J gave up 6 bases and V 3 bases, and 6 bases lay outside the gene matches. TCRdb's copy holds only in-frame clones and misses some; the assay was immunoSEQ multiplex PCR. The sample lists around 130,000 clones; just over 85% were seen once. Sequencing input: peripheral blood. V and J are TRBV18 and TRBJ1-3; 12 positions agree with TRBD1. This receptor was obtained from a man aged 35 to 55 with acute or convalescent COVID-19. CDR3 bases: TGTGCCAGCTCACCGAGGGACAGGGGGCACGAAAACACCATATATTTT. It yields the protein CASSPRDRGHENTIYF.